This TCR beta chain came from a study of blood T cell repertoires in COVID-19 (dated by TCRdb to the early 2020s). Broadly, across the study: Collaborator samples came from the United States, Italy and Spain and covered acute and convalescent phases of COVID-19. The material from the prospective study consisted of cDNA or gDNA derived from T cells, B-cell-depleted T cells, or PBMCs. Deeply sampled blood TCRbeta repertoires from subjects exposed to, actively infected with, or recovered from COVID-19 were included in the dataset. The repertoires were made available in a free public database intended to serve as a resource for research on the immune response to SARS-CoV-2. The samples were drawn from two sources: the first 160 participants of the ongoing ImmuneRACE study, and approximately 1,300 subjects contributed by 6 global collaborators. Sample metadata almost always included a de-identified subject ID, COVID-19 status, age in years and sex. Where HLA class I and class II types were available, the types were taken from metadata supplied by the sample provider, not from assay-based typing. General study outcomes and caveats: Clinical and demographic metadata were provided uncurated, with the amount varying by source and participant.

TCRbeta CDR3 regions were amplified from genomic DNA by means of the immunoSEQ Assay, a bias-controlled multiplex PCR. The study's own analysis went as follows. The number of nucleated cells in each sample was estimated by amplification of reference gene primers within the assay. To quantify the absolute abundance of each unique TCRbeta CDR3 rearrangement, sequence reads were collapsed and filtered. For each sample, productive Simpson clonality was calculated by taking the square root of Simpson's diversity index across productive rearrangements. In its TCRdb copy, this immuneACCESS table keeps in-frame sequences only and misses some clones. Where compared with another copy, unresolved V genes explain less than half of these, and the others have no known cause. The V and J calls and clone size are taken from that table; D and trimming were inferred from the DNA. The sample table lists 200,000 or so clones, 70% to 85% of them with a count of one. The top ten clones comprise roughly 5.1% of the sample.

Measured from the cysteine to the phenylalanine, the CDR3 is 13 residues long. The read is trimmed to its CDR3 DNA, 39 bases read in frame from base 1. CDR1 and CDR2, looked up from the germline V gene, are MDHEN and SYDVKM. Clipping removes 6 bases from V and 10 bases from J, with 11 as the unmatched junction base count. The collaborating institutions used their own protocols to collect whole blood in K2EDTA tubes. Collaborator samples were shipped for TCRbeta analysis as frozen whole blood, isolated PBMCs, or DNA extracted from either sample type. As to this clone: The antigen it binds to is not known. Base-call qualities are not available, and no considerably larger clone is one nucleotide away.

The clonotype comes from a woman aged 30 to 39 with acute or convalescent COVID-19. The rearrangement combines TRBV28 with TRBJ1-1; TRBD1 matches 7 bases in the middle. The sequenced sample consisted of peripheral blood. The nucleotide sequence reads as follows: TGTGCCAGCAGGGACCAGGGGGAGGCCGCAGCTTTCTTT. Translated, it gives CASRDQGEAAAFF.